These 11 T cell receptor beta chains originate from one sample sequenced in a study of OX40 agonist ivuxolimab in advanced cancers. The assay was immunoSEQ multiplex PCR, and TCRdb's table has in-frame clones only and misses some. The table shows some 50,000 clones, with 75% to 90% occurring only once. The source was CD4+ or CD8+ T cells sorted from blood, collected in a trial of the OX40 agonist ivuxolimab. The receptors here all came from an adult with an advanced solid tumor such as melanoma, head and neck, liver or kidney cancer.

The chain has TRBV6-1 and TRBJ2-7; TRBD1 agrees at 7 bases. J was trimmed by 5 bases and V by 6 bases; bases with no gene match: 4. This CDR3 is built from 12 residues. The germline gives CDR1 MNHNS, CDR2 SASEGT. The CDR3 sequence is CASRKTGDEQYF. CDR3 DNA: TGTGCCAGCAGAAAAACAGGGGACGAGCAGTACTTC.

The V gene is TRBV9, the J gene TRBJ1-1, with a tentative D call TRBD1 (5 bases). This CDR3 has 13 amino acids. Trimming shortened V by 0 bases and J by 5 bases, and 8 bases separated the two germline ends. Germline loops: CDR1 SGDLS, CDR2 YYNGEE. The CDR3 spells CASSVGGSTEAFF. The DNA for the CDR3 is TGTGCCAGCAGCGTAGGGGGGAGTACTGAAGCTTTCTTT.

This chain links TRBV5-6 with TRBJ2-7; D uncertain. Germline loops: CDR1 SGHDT, CDR2 YYEEEE. The CDR3 runs 14 residues. V gave up 1 base and J gave up 2 bases, with 10 bases separating them. CDR3 in DNA: TGTGCCAGCAGCTTGCGCCAGAGACCCTACGAGCAGTACTTC. It specifies CASSLRQRPYEQYF.

The rearrangement links TRBV27 to TRBJ2-5; D perhaps matches TRBD2 (6 bases). Germline lookup yields CDR1 MNHEY and CDR2 SMNVEV (reference sequence). CDR3 length: 11 amino acids. Trimming took 8 bases from V and 7 from J, leaving 11 bases between them. CDR3 DNA: TGTGCCAGCCGGAAGGGAGGGACCCAGTACTTC. It translates to CASRKGGTQYF.

The V call is TRBV28, the J call TRBJ2-7, with D uncertain. V was clipped by 6 bases and J by 2 bases, with 17 bases between them. The CDR3 totals 15 residues. Per germline, CDR1 MDHEN and CDR2 SYDVKM. The CDR3 protein is CASSQPIVVTYEQYF. For the CDR3, the DNA is TGTGCCAGCAGCCAACCGATAGTGGTAACCTACGAGCAGTACTTC.

V is TRBV5-4 and J is TRBJ1-1; D uncertain. Looked up from germline, CDR1 is SGHNT and CDR2 is YYREEE (reference sequence). CDR3 length: 14 residues. V dropped 1 base and J dropped 1 base, with 8 bases sitting between them. In DNA form, the CDR3 reads TGTGCCAGCAGCTTGCCGGCGGGGAACACTGAAGCTTTCTTT. Translated: CASSLPAGNTEAFF.

This clone was detected only a few times. The chain joins TRBV4-1 to TRBJ1-2; 8 bases are a match to TRBD1. CDR3 length: 13 residues. The trim removed 8 bases at V and 3 bases at J, leaving 5 bases unmatched. Germline V gene data show CDR1 as MGHRA and CDR2 as YSYEKL. The CDR3 region has the DNA TGCGCCAGCCGTGACAGGGGCTACTATGGCTACACCTTC. As protein: CASRDRGYYGYTF.

This chain uses TRBV29-1 with TRBJ1-5; D not resolved. The CDR3 length is 13 residues. The V and J ends lost 2 bases and 6 bases respectively, with 11 bases between them. Germline V CDR1 and CDR2: SQVTM, ANQGSEA. CDR3 amino acids: CSVESRVGQPQHF. The CDR3 nucleotides are TGCAGCGTTGAAAGTAGGGTGGGTCAGCCCCAGCATTTT.

Here the CDR3 reads CASSYTGNTEAFF. DNA for the CDR3: TGCGCCAGCAGTTATACAGGGAACACTGAAGCTTTCTTT. V and J are TRBV4-1 and TRBJ1-1, with TRBD1 as a possible D gene (5 bases). The CDR3 loop spans 13 amino acids. V was pared by 6 bases and J by 1 base, with 9 bases between. Germline V CDR1 and CDR2: MGHRA, YSYEKL.

This clone has more than one count but fewer than ten. The rearrangement links TRBV19 to TRBJ1-1; D is unclear. Germline CDR1 LNHDA, CDR2 SQIVND (reference sequence). Trimming took off 5 bases at V and 6 bases at J, with 13 bases between the two ends. The CDR3 length is 13 residues. In DNA form, the CDR3 reads TGTGCCAGTAGTCAATACCCTGGCGCTGAAGCTTTCTTT. This codes for CASSQYPGAEAFF.

The chain links TRBV5-6 to TRBJ1-1, with D hard to call. Germline V gene data show CDR1 as SGHDT and CDR2 as YYEEEE. This CDR3 has 12 residues. V lost 5 bases to trimming and J lost 7 bases, with 12 bases between them. The CDR3 reads CASSHTRDEAFF. The CDR3 DNA sequence: TGTGCCAGCAGTCATACGAGAGATGAAGCTTTCTTT.